This TCR beta chain came from a study of blood T cell repertoires in COVID-19. This CDR3 is built from 14 residues. V lost 6 bases to trimming and J lost 3 bases; unmatched junction nucleotides: 2. Germline V gives CDR1 MDHEN, CDR2 SYDVKM. Source study methods: The authors estimated nucleated cell counts from reference gene primer amplification. Profiled with immunoSEQ multiplex PCR; TCRdb holds only in-frame clones, not every one. V and J calls and clone size are those listed in that table; D and trimming were worked out from the DNA. The table lists 120,000 or so clones, around 80% of them singletons.

The chain carries TRBV28 and TRBJ1-4, with 9 bases aligning to TRBD1. Sequenced: peripheral blood. The TCR originated in a woman in her fifties or sixties with acute or convalescent COVID-19. The CDR3 region is CASRGQGPNEKLFF. For the CDR3, the DNA is TGTGCCAGCAGGGGACAGGGTCCTAATGAAAAACTGTTTTTT.